One and the same sample provided the 25 T cell receptor beta chains below, sequenced in a study of blood T cell repertoires in COVID-19. The protocol was immunoSEQ multiplex PCR, while the TCRdb copy is restricted to in-frame clones and leaves out a portion. The sample holds roughly 240,000 clones, about 80% seen once. Sample: peripheral blood. These TCRs come from a woman of 80 years or more with acute or convalescent COVID-19.

The V gene is TRBV10-3, the J gene TRBJ1-1; D possibly corresponds to TRBD1 (6 bases). This CDR3 has 14 residues. Germline V gene data show CDR1 as ENHRY and CDR2 as SYGVKD. The V end was cut by 4 bases, the J end by 6 bases, with 15 bases between. The CDR3 DNA is TGTGCCATCAGTGTGGGACACGAGTTCGCTGAAGCTTTCTTT. Translated: CAISVGHEFAEAFF.

The rearrangement links TRBV29-1 to TRBJ1-1; tentative D call: TRBD1 (6 bases). V was trimmed by 7 bases and J by 7 bases, leaving 25 bases between them. Germline V gene sequence: CDR1 SQVTM, CDR2 ANQGSEA. CDR3 size: 15 residues. In DNA, the CDR3 is TGCAGCGCTACGGCCCAGGGGAAGGAATTGGGTGAAGCTTTCTTT. Translated: CSATAQGKELGEAFF. Looking up the rest from reference TRBV29-1 and TRBJ1-1 gives the full variable domain: SAVISQKPSRDICQRGTSLTIQCQVDSQVTMMFWYRQQPGQSLTLIATANQGSEATYESGFVIDKFPISRPNLTFSTLTVSNMSPEDSSIYLCSATAQGKELGEAFFGQGTRLTVV.

This clone was detected once. V gene TRBV19 combines with J gene TRBJ2-5, with TRBD2 as a possible D gene (5 bases). V was trimmed by 3 bases and J by 5 bases, leaving 13 bases between them. This CDR3 is built from 14 residues. Germline values: CDR1 LNHDA, CDR2 SQIVND (reference sequence). The CDR3 nucleotides read TGTGCCAGTAGTATTCCCGGGATAACGGAGACCCAGTACTTC. This translates into CASSIPGITETQYF.

The V call is TRBV18, the J call TRBJ2-2; possible D gene TRBD2, 5 bases. Trimming stripped 3 bases from V and 3 bases from J, with 17 bases between. The V gene's germline CDR1 is KGHSH and CDR2 LQKENI. CDR3 length: 17 residues. The CDR3 nucleotides read TGTGCCAGCTCACCCCAATCTAGCTCCCTTCACACCGGGGAGCTGTTTTTT. It is translated as CASSPQSSSLHTGELFF. Variable domain in full (rest from reference TRBV18 and TRBJ2-2): NAGVMQNPRHLVRRRGQEARLRCSPMKGHSHVYWYRQLPEEGLKFMVYLQKENIIDESGMPKERFSAEFPKEGPSILRIQQVVRGDSAAYFCASSPQSSSLHTGELFFGEGSRLTVL.

The chain is built from TRBV5-1 and TRBJ2-1; 9 bases fit TRBD2. J lost 6 bases, V lost 5 bases, and 12 bases had no gene match. This CDR3 region has 16 residues. Germline V gene data show CDR1 as SGHRS and CDR2 as YFSETQ. Here the CDR3 reads CASSKPSSGVPNEQFF. The CDR3 DNA sequence: TGCGCCAGCAGTAAACCGTCTAGCGGGGTCCCCAATGAGCAGTTCTTC.

CDR3: CASSLERFSGRPSYNEQFF. DNA of the CDR3: TGTGCCAGCAGCTTAGAAAGGTTTAGCGGGAGGCCCTCTTACAATGAGCAGTTCTTC. The chain has TRBV11-2 and TRBJ2-1; 10 bases map to TRBD2. Germline assignment: CDR1 SGHAT and CDR2 FQNNGV. The CDR3 covers 19 residues. The V gene end was trimmed by 0 bases and the J gene end by 4 bases; junction bases not matched to a gene: 12.

The gene calls are TRBV29-1 and TRBJ2-1; 9 bases match TRBD1. With V trimmed by 1 base and J by 0 bases, 7 bases remained unmatched. From germline, CDR1 is SQVTM and CDR2 ANQGSEA. The CDR3 consists of 17 residues. As DNA, the CDR3 is TGCAGCGTTGAAGCCTGGGACAGGGCGAGCTCCTACAATGAGCAGTTCTTC. It is translated as CSVEAWDRASSYNEQFF.

The rearrangement joins TRBV12-3 or TRBV12-4 to TRBJ1-2; perhaps TRBD1 as D (5 bases). The CDR3 totals 13 residues. Trimming stripped 1 base from V and 7 bases from J, with 10 bases between. CDR3 loop: CASSLETASGYTF. CDR3 nucleotide sequence: TGTGCCAGCAGTTTAGAGACAGCCAGTGGCTACACCTTC.

The chain has TRBV20-1 and TRBJ2-2; 8 bases match TRBD2. The CDR3 spans 15 residues. The germline CDR1 and CDR2 sequences are DFQATT and SNEGSKA (reference sequence). The J segment lost 5 bases and the V segment lost 3 bases, leaving 8 bases of the junction unmatched. CDR3 in amino acids: CSASSRGGRTGELFF. CDR3 DNA: TGCAGTGCTAGTTCCCGGGGGGGCCGTACCGGGGAGCTGTTTTTT.

This chain uses TRBV5-1 with TRBJ2-2; 11 bases line up with TRBD2. Trimming at V came to 4 bases and at J to 0 bases, leaving 2 bases not matched to a gene. This CDR3 region has 16 residues. In germline, CDR1 is SGHRS, CDR2 YFSETQ. The CDR3: CASSISGGANTGELFF. The CDR3 bases are TGCGCCAGCAGCATTAGCGGGGGGGCGAACACCGGGGAGCTGTTTTTT.

This rearrangement joins TRBV7-9 to TRBJ1-3, with 7 bases that match TRBD1. The CDR3 extends over 15 amino acids. Germline V CDR1 and CDR2: SEHNR, FQNEAQ (reference sequence). J gave up 0 bases and V 5 bases, and 4 bases lay outside the gene matches. CDR3 protein: CASSPTGTSGNTIYF. The CDR3, as DNA: TGTGCCAGCAGCCCGACAGGGACCTCTGGAAACACCATATATTTT.

The rearrangement uses TRBV5-6 and TRBJ1-1; D ambiguous. CDR1 and CDR2 (germline): SGHDT, YYEEEE. CDR3 length: 13 residues. Trimming cost V 4 bases and J 2 bases, with 9 bases left between them. The CDR3 DNA reads as TGTGCCAGCAGCGACACAAGCAACACTGAAGCTTTCTTT. Residues: CASSDTSNTEAFF.

The CDR3 reads CASSRDSKNIQYF. The CDR3 DNA follows: TGTGCCAGTAGTAGGGACAGCAAAAACATTCAGTACTTC. The chain carries TRBV19 and TRBJ2-4; 7 bases are a match to TRBD1. The V gene's germline CDR1 is LNHDA and CDR2 SQIVND (reference sequence). V trimming: 4 bases; J trimming: 3 bases; junction bases outside the gene matches: 0. The CDR3 covers 13 residues.

This clone was counted once. CDR3 residues: CATSDLDRGEAFF. As DNA, the CDR3 is TGTGCCACCAGTGACCTCGACAGGGGAGAAGCTTTCTTT. The chain employs TRBV24-1 and TRBJ1-1; 8 nucleotides match TRBD1. Germline assignment: CDR1 KGHDR and CDR2 SFDVKD. Unmatched junction bases numbered 5, after V lost 4 bases and J lost 8 bases. The CDR3 extends over 13 amino acids.

The CDR3 DNA sequence: TGTGCCACCAGTGATGGCAACAGGGGAGGTGGCACAGATACGCAGTATTTT. This translates into CATSDGNRGGGTDTQYF. The J gene is TRBJ2-3, the V gene TRBV24-1; D might be TRBD1 (7 bases). Germline loops: CDR1 KGHDR, CDR2 SFDVKD. The CDR3 loop spans 17 amino acids. Deletions cut 3 bases from V and 1 base from J, with 16 bases between.

The V gene is TRBV18, the J gene TRBJ1-1; 7 bases align to TRBD1. V gave up 3 bases and J gave up 4 bases; unmatched junction bases: 5. This CDR3 region has 14 residues. CDR1 and CDR2 (germline): KGHSH, LQKENI. The CDR3 reads CASSPLQGGTEAFF. DNA of the CDR3: TGTGCCAGCTCACCTCTTCAGGGGGGCACTGAAGCTTTCTTT.

The chain links TRBV27 to TRBJ2-7, with TRBD1 matching 8 bases. The CDR3 consists of 13 residues. V dropped 8 bases and J dropped 5; count of bases not matched to a gene: 8. Germline V gives CDR1 MNHEY, CDR2 SMNVEV (reference sequence). CDR3 residues: CASRDMDRDEQYF. The DNA for the CDR3 is TGTGCCAGCCGAGACATGGACAGGGACGAGCAGTACTTC.

The chain links TRBV28 to TRBJ1-2; TRBD1 matches 9 bases. The germline V gene encodes CDR1 MDHEN and CDR2 SYDVKM. After removal of 5 bases from V and 4 bases from J, the junction contained 5 bases not matched to a gene. This CDR3 is built from 14 residues. CDR3 in DNA: TGTGCCAGCAGTGTAGACAGGGGGGCCTATGGCTACACCTTC. Its translation: CASSVDRGAYGYTF.

This chain uses TRBV2 with TRBJ1-2; possibly TRBD1 for D (6 bases). CDR3 size: 15 residues. Germline V gene lookup returns CDR1 SNHLY and CDR2 FYNNEI. V was pared by 6 bases and J by 6 bases, with 20 bases between. The CDR3 nucleotides are TGTGCCAGCAGACAGGGTAATTTCGGATTCGATGGCTACACCTTC. Its protein is CASRQGNFGFDGYTF.

This clone came up once. The rearrangement links TRBV9 to TRBJ2-2; 11 bases fit TRBD2. Germline loops: CDR1 SGDLS, CDR2 YYNGEE. The CDR3 totals 16 residues. V lost 4 bases to trimming and J lost 5 bases; unmatched junction nucleotides: 7. The CDR3 DNA reads as TGTGCCAGCAGCTTATTAGCGGGGGGGCATACCGGGGAGCTGTTTTTT. Translated, it gives CASSLLAGGHTGELFF.

V is TRBV9 and J is TRBJ2-1, with 10 bases aligning to TRBD1. CDR1 SGDLS and CDR2 YYNGEE come from the germline V gene. V lost 4 bases to trimming and J lost 8 bases; unmatched junction nucleotides: 6. CDR3 size: 14 residues. The CDR3 here is CASSRQGANDEQFF. CDR3 nucleotide sequence: TGTGCCAGCAGCAGACAGGGGGCTAACGATGAGCAGTTCTTC.

The CDR3 DNA sequence: TGTGCCAGCACCGTCGGAGTGGGGAACACTGAAGCTTTCTTT. As protein: CASTVGVGNTEAFF. This chain connects TRBV5-4 to TRBJ1-1, with D uncertain. Germline CDR1 and CDR2: SGHNT and YYREEE (reference sequence). The V end was cut by 6 bases, the J end by 1 base, with 13 bases between. The CDR3 extends over 14 amino acids.

The chain is built from TRBV6-5 and TRBJ2-1; 11 bases fit TRBD2. Looked up from germline, CDR1 is MNHEY and CDR2 is SVGAGI. V lost 6 bases to trimming and J lost 4 bases; unmatched junction nucleotides: 5. This CDR3 region has 15 residues. CDR3 sequence reads: CASSLGTSGYNEQFF. CDR3 sequence (DNA): TGTGCCAGCAGCCTCGGGACTAGCGGATACAATGAGCAGTTCTTC.

V gene TRBV7-3 combines with J gene TRBJ2-1, with D perhaps matching TRBD2 (5 bases). The CDR3 has 14 amino acids. V was trimmed by 2 bases and J by 5 bases, leaving 10 bases between them. The germline gives CDR1 SGHTA, CDR2 FQGTGA. CDR3 nucleotide sequence: TGTGCCAGCAGCTTACCGGGGATCAACAATGAGCAGTTCTTC. It is translated as CASSLPGINNEQFF.

CDR3 protein: CASSSRTGNTEAFF. The DNA for the CDR3 is TGTGCCAGCAGCTCGAGGACAGGGAACACTGAAGCTTTCTTT. The chain employs TRBV7-8 and TRBJ1-1; 7 bases line up with TRBD1. Trimming took 4 bases from V and 1 from J; bases not matched to a gene: 3. Germline V gene data show CDR1 as SGHVS and CDR2 as FQNEAQ. The CDR3 has 14 residues.